This T cell receptor (beta chain) derives from a study of T cell responses to AZD1222 COVID-19 vaccine. The study, taken as a whole, reports: Just a handful of AZD1222 recipients tested seropositive at baseline.

Concerning this clone itself: What it recognizes is unknown. Within the sample, other DNA sequences also encode this same CDR3.

The germline V gene encodes CDR1 MDHEN and CDR2 SYDVKM. V was cut by 7 bases and J by 7 bases, with 8 bases left in between. The CDR3 is 12 residues long. The repertoire was sequenced with immunoSEQ multiplex PCR; TCRdb's copy has only in-frame clones and lacks some. The sample has roughly 120,000 clones; roughly nine tenths are singletons. J is TRBJ1-6 and V is TRBV28, with a weak D call TRBD1 (5 bases). The sequence was obtained from an adult who received the AZD1222 COVID-19 vaccine. This sample comprised peripheral blood, obtained 28 days after the second AZD1222 dose. The CDR3 nucleotides are TGTGCCAGCAACCGGGGGAATTCACCCCTCCACTTT. It yields the protein CASNRGNSPLHF.